This section outlines one TCR beta chain sequence together with its context. Its target is not known. The data stem from a study of blood T cells in healthy people across ages. Findings and limits, study-wide: Long-lived and aged donors differed, with more naive CD4+ cells and higher diversity in the long-lived. Diversity estimates from one million T cells were considered underestimates.

Healthy Caucasian individuals from Russia aged about 6 to 100 served as donors. Isolation per sample recovered at least 6 million PBMCs. Germline CDR1 is MDHEN and CDR2 is SYDVKM. The CDR3 has 15 residues. V shed 6 bases, J shed 2 bases, and the junction held 8 bases outside the gene matches. A second roughly 7 to 12 cycle PCR used barcoded and J-beta primers. Each CDR3 protein gets one entry after TCRdb re-called the 5' RACE reads with MiXCR. The sample lists under 2 million distinct CDR3 sequences; around 35% were seen once. Sequenced sample: blood. The V and J genes are TRBV28 and TRBJ2-5, with 8 nucleotides matching TRBD2. This TCR was recovered from a woman younger than 45 in good health. The CDR3 nucleotides are TGTGCCAGCAGCCCGGGAGGGCGGCAGCAAGAGACCCAGTACTTC. This encodes CASSPGGRQQETQYF.